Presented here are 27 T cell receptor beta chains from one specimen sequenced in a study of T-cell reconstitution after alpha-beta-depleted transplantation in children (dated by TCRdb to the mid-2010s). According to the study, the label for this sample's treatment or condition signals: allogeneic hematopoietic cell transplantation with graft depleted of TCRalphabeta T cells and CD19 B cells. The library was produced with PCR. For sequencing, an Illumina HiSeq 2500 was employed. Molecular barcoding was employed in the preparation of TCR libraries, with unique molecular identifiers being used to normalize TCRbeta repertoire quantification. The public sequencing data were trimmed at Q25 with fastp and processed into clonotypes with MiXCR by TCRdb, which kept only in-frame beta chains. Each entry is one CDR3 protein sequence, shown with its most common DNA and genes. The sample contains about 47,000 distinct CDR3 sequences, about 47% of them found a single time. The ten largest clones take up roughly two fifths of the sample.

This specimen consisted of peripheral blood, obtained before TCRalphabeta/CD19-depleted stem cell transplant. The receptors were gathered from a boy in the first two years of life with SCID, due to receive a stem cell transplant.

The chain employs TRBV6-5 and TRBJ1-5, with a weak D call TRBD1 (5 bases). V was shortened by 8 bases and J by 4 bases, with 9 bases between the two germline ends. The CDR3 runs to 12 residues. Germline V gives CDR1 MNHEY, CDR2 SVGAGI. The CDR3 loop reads CASGAANQPQHF. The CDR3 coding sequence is TGTGCCAGCGGGGCGGCGAATCAGCCCCAGCATTTT.

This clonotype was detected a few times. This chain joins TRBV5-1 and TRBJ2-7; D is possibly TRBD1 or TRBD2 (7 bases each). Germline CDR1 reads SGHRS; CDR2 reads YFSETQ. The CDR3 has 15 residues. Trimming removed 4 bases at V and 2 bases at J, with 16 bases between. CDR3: CASSSQTGRAYEQYF. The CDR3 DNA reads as TGCGCCAGCAGCAGCCAGACAGGGAGGGCCTACGAGCAGTACTTC.

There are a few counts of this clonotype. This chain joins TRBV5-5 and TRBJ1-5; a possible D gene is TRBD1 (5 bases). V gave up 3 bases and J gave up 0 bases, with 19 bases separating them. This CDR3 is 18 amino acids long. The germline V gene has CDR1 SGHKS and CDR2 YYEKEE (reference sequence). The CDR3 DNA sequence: TGTGCCAGCAGCTCACTTCCCGGGACCACATATAGCAATCAGCCCCAGCATTTT. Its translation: CASSSLPGTTYSNQPQHF.

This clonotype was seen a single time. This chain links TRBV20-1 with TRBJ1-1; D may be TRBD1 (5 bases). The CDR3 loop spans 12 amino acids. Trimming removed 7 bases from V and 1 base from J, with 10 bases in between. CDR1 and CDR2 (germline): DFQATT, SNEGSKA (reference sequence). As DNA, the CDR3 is TGCAGTGTAGAAACAGGGAACACTGAAGCTTTCTTT. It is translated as CSVETGNTEAFF.

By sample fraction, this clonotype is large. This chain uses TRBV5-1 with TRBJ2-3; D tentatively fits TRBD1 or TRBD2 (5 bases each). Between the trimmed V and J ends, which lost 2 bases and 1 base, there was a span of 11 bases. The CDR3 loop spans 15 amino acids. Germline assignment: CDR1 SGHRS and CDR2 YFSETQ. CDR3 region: CASSFEGRGTDTQYF. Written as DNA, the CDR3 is TGCGCCAGCAGCTTTGAGGGACGGGGCACAGATACGCAGTATTTT.

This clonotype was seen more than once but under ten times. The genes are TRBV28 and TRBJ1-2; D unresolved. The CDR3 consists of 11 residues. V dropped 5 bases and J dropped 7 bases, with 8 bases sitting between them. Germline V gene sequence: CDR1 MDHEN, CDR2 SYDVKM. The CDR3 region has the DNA TGTGCCAGCAGTCTCGATGGTGGCTACACCTTC. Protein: CASSLDGGYTF.

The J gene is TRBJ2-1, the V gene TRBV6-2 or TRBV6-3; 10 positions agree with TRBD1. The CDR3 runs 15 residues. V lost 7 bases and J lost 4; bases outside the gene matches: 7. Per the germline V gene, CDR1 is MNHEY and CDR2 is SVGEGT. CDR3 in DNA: TGTGCCAGCATAAGGACAGGGGGACCTTACAATGAGCAGTTCTTC. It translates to CASIRTGGPYNEQFF.

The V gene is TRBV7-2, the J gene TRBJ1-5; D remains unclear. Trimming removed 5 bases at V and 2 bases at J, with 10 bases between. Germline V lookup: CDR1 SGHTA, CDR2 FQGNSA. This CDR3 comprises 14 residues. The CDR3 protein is CASSREIGNQPQHF. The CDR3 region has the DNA TGTGCCAGCAGCAGGGAAATCGGCAATCAGCCCCAGCATTTT.

The CDR3 region has the DNA TGTGCCAGTGAACGCGGGACTAGTCGGTACAATGAGCAGTTCTTC. Amino acid sequence: CASERGTSRYNEQFF. V and J are TRBV6-2 or TRBV6-3 and TRBJ2-1, with 8 bases aligning to TRBD2. Germline V lookup: CDR1 MNHEY, CDR2 SVGEGT. This CDR3 has 15 amino acids. J was trimmed by 4 bases and V by 9 bases; bases with no gene match: 11.

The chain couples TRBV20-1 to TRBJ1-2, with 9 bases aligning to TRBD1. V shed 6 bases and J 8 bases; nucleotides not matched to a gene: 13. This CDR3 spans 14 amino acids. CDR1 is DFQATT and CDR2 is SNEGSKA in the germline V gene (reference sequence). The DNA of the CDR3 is TGCAGTGCCCGACCCGGGACAGGGTTTAGGGGCTACACCTTC. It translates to CSARPGTGFRGYTF.

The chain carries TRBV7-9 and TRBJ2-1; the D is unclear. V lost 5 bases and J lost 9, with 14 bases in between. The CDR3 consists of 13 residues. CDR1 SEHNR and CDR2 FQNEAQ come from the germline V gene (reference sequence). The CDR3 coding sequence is TGTGCCAGCAGCCTACCGGTTTTCAGTGAGCAGTTCTTC. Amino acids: CASSLPVFSEQFF.

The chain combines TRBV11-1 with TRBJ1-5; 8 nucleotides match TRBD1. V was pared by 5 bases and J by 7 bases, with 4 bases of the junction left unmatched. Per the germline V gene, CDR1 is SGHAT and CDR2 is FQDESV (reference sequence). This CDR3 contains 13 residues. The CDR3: CASSPDRGQPQHF. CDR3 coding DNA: TGTGCCAGCAGCCCCGACAGGGGCCAGCCCCAGCATTTT.

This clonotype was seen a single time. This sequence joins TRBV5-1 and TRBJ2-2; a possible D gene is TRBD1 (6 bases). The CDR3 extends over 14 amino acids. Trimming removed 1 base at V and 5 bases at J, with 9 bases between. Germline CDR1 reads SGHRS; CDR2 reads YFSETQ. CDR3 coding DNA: TGCGCCAGCAGCTTGACCAGGGGAACCGGGGAGCTGTTTTTT. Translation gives CASSLTRGTGELFF.

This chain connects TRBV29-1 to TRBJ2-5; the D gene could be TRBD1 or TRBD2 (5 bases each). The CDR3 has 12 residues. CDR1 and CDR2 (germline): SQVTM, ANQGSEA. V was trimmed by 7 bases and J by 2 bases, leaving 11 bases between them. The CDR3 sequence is CSGGRAQETQYF. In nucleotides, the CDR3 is TGCAGCGGGGGACGGGCGCAAGAGACCCAGTACTTC. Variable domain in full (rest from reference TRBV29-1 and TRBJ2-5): SAVISQKPSRDICQRGTSLTIQCQVDSQVTMMFWYRQQPGQSLTLIATANQGSEATYESGFVIDKFPISRPNLTFSTLTVSNMSPEDSSIYLCSGGRAQETQYFGPGTRLLVL.

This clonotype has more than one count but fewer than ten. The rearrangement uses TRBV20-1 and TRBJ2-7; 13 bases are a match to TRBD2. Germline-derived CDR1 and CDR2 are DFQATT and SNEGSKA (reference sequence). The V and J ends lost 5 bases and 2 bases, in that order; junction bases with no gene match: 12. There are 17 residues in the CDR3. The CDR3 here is CSAEGGGLAGATYEQYF. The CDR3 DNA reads TGCAGTGCTGAGGGGGGAGGACTAGCGGGGGCCACCTACGAGCAGTACTTC.

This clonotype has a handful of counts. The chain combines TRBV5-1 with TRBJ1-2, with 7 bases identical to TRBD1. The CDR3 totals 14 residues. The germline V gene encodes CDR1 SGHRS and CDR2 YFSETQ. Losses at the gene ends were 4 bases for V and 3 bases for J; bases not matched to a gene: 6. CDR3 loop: CASSRQGLDYGYTF. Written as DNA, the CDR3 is TGCGCCAGCAGCAGACAGGGTCTTGACTATGGCTACACCTTC.

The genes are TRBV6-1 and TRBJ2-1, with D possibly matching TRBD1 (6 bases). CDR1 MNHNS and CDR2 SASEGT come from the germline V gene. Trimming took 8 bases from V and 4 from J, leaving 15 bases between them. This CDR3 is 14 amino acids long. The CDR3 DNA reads TGTGCCAGCGCTAAGGGGGACGGGTACAATGAGCAGTTCTTC. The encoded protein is CASAKGDGYNEQFF.

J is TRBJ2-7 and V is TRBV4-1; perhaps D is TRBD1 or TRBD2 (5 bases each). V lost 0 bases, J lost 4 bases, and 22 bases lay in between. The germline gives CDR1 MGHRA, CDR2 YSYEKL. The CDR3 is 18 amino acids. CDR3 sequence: CASSQDNRPEGPMYEQYF. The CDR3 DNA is TGCGCCAGCAGCCAAGATAATCGGCCCGAGGGGCCAATGTACGAGCAGTACTTC.

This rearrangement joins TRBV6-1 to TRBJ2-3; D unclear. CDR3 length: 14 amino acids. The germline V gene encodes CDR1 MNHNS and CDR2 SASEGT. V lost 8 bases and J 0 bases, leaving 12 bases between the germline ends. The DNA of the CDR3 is TGTGCCAGCGAATGGCGCTCTAGCACAGATACGCAGTATTTT. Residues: CASEWRSSTDTQYF.

The CDR3 nucleotides read TGTGCCAGCAGCGAACAGGGATTTCAGAACAATGAGCAGTTCTTC. Translation: CASSEQGFQNNEQFF. The chain has TRBV7-2 and TRBJ2-1, with D maybe TRBD1 (6 bases). V was cut by 5 bases and J by 5 bases, with 16 bases left in between. This CDR3 is built from 15 residues. Per germline, CDR1 SGHTA and CDR2 FQGNSA.

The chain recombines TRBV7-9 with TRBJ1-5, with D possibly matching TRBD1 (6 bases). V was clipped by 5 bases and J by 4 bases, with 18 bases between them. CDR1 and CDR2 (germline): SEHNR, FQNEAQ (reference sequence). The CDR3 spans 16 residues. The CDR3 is CASSLGRQGINQPQHF. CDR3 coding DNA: TGTGCCAGCAGCCTCGGGCGGCAGGGGATAAATCAGCCCCAGCATTTT.

The CDR3 nucleotides are TGTGCCAGCACCCTAGACAGGGTGTTATACACCGGGGAGCTGTTTTTT. Protein product: CASTLDRVLYTGELFF. The V and J genes are TRBV12-3 or TRBV12-4 and TRBJ2-2; TRBD1 matches at 7 bases. J lost 3 bases, V lost 7 bases, and 11 bases had no gene match. CDR3 length equals 16 residues.

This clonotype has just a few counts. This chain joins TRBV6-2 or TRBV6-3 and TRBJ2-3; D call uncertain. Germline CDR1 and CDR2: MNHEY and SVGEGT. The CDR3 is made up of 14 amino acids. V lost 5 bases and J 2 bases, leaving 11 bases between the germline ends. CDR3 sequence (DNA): TGTGCCAGCAGTCAAGTCCAGTTCACAGATACGCAGTATTTT. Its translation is CASSQVQFTDTQYF.

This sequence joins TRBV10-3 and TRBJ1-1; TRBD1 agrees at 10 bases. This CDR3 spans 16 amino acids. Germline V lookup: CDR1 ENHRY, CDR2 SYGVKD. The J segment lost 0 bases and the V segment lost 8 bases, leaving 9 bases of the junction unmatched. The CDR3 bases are TGTGCCATCGGACAGGGGGGAGGCCATATGAACACTGAAGCTTTCTTT. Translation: CAIGQGGGHMNTEAFF.

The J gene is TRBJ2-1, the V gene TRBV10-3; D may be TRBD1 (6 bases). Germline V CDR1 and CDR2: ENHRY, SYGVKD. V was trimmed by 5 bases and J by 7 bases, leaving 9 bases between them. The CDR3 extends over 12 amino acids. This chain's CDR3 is CAISPRGNEQFF. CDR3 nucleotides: TGTGCCATCAGTCCCAGGGGAAATGAGCAGTTCTTC.

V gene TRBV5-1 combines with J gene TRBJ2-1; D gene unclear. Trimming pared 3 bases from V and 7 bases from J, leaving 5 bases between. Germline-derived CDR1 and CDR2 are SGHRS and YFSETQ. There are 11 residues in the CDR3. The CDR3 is CASSSLNEQFF. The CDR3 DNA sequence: TGCGCCAGCAGCTCCTTAAATGAGCAGTTCTTC. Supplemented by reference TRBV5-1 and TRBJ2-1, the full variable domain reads KAGVTQTPRYLIKTRGQQVTLSCSPISGHRSVSWYQQTPGQGLQFLFEYFSETQRNKGNFPGRFSGRQFSNSRSEMNVSTLELGDSALYLCASSSLNEQFFGPGTRLTVL.

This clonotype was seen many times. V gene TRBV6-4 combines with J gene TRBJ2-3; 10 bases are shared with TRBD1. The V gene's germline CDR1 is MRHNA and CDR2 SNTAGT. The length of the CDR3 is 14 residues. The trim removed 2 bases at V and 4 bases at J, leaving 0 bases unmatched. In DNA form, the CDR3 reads TGTGCCAGCAGTGACGGACAGGGGGCAGATACGCAGTATTTT. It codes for CASSDGQGADTQYF.